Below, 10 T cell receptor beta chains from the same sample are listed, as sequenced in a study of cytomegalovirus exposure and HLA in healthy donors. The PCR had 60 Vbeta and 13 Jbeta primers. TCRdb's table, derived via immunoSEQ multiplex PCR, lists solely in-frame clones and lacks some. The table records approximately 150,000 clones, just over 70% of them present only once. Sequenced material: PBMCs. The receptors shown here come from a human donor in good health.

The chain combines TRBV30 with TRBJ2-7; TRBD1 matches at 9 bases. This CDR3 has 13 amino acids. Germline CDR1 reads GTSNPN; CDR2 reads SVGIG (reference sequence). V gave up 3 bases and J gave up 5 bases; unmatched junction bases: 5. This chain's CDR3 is CAWRGTGLHEQYF. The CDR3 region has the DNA TGTGCCTGGAGAGGGACAGGGCTCCACGAGCAGTACTTC.

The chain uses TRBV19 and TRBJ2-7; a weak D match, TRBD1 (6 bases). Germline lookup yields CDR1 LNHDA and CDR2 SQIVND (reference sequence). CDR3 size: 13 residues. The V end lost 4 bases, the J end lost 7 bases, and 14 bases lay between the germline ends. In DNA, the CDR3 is TGTGCCAGTAGTACCCAGGGGAGCACGGAGCAGTACTTC. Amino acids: CASSTQGSTEQYF. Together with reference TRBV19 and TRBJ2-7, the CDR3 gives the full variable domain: DGGITQSPKYLFRKEGQNVTLSCEQNLNHDAMYWYRQDPGQGLRLIYYSQIVNDFQKGDIAEGYSVSREKKESFPLTVTSAQKNPTAFYLCASSTQGSTEQYFGPGTRLTVT.

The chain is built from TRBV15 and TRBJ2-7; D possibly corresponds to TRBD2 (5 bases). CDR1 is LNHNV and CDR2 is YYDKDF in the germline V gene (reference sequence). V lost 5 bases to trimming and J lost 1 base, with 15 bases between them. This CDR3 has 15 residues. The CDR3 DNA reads TGTGCCACCAGCGGAGTAGCCGTAGCGTCCTACGAGCAGTACTTC. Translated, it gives CATSGVAVASYEQYF.

DNA of the CDR3: TGTGCCTGGAGTGTAAGGGGGGGTTCTAATGAAAAACTGTTTTTT. Its translation is CAWSVRGGSNEKLFF. The J gene is TRBJ1-4, the V gene TRBV30; tentative D call: TRBD1 (6 bases). The CDR3 extends over 15 amino acids. CDR1 and CDR2 from the germline V gene are GTSNPN and SVGIG (reference sequence). Trimming stripped 0 bases from V and 3 bases from J, with 11 bases between.

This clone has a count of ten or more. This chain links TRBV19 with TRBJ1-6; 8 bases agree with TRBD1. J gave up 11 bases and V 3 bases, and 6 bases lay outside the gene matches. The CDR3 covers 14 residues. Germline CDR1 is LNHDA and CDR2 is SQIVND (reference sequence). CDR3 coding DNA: TGTGCCAGTAGTATTGGACAGGGAGTAACACCCCTCCACTTT. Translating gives CASSIGQGVTPLHF.

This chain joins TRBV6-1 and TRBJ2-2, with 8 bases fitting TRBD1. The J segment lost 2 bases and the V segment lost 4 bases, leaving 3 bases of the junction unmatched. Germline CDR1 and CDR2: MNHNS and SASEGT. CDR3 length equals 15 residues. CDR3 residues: CASSATGDNTGELFF. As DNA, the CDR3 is TGTGCCAGCAGTGCGACAGGGGATAACACCGGGGAGCTGTTTTTT.

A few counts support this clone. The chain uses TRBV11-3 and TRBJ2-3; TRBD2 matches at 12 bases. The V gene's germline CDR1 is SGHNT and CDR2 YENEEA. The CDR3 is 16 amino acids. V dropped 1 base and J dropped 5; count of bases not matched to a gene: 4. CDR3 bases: TGTGCCAGCAGCTTAGGGACTAGCGGGGAGGAAGATACGCAGTATTTT. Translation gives CASSLGTSGEEDTQYF. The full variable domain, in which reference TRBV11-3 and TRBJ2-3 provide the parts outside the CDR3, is EAGVVQSPRYKIIEKKQPVAFWCNPISGHNTLYWYLQNLGQGPELLIRYENEEAVDDSQLPKDRFSAERLKGVDSTLKIQPAELGDSAVYLCASSLGTSGEEDTQYFGPGTRLTVL.

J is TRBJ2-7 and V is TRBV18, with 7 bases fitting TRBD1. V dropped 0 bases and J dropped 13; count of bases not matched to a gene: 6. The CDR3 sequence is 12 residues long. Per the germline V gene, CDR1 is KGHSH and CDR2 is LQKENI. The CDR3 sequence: CASSPPGGQRYF. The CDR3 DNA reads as TGTGCCAGCTCACCACCTGGGGGACAGCGATACTTC.

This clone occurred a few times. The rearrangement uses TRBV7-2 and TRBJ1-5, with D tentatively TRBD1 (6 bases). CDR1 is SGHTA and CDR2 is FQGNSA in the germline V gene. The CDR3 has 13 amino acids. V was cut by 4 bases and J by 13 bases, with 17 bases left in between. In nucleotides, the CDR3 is TGTGCCAGCAGCTGGGGGGGTAGAGGGACACAGCATTTT. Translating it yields CASSWGGRGTQHF.

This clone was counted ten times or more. CDR3 protein: CASSFSRGTGNTIYF. In DNA, the CDR3 is TGTGCCAGCAGTTTTAGCAGGGGCACTGGAAACACCATATATTTT. The genes are TRBV6-6 and TRBJ1-3, with TRBD1 as a possible D gene (6 bases). CDR1 MNHNY and CDR2 SVGAGI come from the germline V gene (reference sequence). V lost 4 bases, J lost 2 bases, and 12 bases lay in between. The CDR3 extends over 15 amino acids.